This TCR beta chain was found in a study of metastatic and nonmetastatic thyroid tumors. In the study overall: For malignant and benign thyroid patients, tumor or nodule tissue and blood were the sources whose repertoires were compared.

In the source study's methods: Clinicopathological groups supplied CDR3 differences that were used to build a distant-metastasis classifier for papillary thyroid cancer. TCRdb called clones again from the PCR reads with MiXCR. The V and J calls come from TCRdb's annotation, not from the publication. The profile covers about 35,000 clones, with 15% to 20% appearing a single time and around 17% taken by the ten largest. The CDR3 consists of 12 residues. V dropped 1 base and J dropped 5 bases, with 6 bases sitting between them. The germline V gene encodes CDR1 SGHAT and CDR2 FQNNGV. Many counts were recorded for this clone. Among the patients, none had received any treatment before thyroid surgery.

The rearrangement joins TRBV11-2 to TRBJ2-7; no firm D call. The TCR sequence derives from a female donor with papillary thyroid cancer or a benign thyroid nodule (not recorded which). Some clones in this sample may be carry-over from other donors' samples. The source material was blood. This CDR3 is CASSLGGHEQYF. The CDR3, as DNA: TGTGCCAGCAGCTTAGGAGGACACGAGCAGTACTTC.